Following are 16 T cell receptor beta chains from one sample sequenced in a study of cytomegalovirus exposure and HLA in healthy donors. Both 60 Vbeta primers and 13 Jbeta primers went into the PCR. Libraries were prepared by immunoSEQ multiplex PCR; TCRdb keeps only in-frame clonotypes and omits some of them. This specimen shows roughly 50,000 clones; the ten leading clones hold less than 2.5%. Specimen: PBMCs. These receptors came from a female donor in good health and CMV-seronegative.

The chain uses TRBV20-1 and TRBJ1-2; D gene ambiguous. Germline CDR1 is DFQATT and CDR2 is SNEGSKA (reference sequence). This CDR3 comprises 11 residues. The V end was cut by 6 bases, the J end by 4 bases, with 9 bases between. The CDR3 reads CSARIGYGYTF. The DNA for the CDR3 is TGCAGTGCCAGGATCGGCTATGGCTACACCTTC.

The chain employs TRBV18 and TRBJ2-7; TRBD2 aligns across 8 bases. The V gene end was trimmed by 3 bases and the J gene end by 6 bases; junction bases not matched to a gene: 13. The CDR3 is 16 amino acids. The germline V gene has CDR1 KGHSH and CDR2 LQKENI. For the CDR3, the DNA is TGTGCCAGCTCACCTCCTCTGGCGGGGGGCCCCATCGAGCAGTACTTC. Protein product: CASSPPLAGGPIEQYF.

The chain carries TRBV27 and TRBJ1-5, with a tentative D call TRBD1 (5 bases). The CDR3 contains 14 residues. Trimming pared 6 bases from V and 1 base from J, leaving 10 bases between. Germline lookup yields CDR1 MNHEY and CDR2 SMNVEV (reference sequence). The CDR3 here is CASRYGGSNQPQHF. The CDR3 DNA follows: TGTGCCAGCAGATACGGGGGGAGCAATCAGCCCCAGCATTTT.

The chain combines TRBV2 with TRBJ1-1, with a possible D match to TRBD1 (6 bases). V was clipped by 6 bases and J by 2 bases, with 13 bases between them. This CDR3 contains 14 residues. The germline CDR1 and CDR2 sequences are SNHLY and FYNNEI. The CDR3 DNA is TGTGCCAGCAGACCGGACAGAGAAAACACTGAAGCTTTCTTT. Protein: CASRPDRENTEAFF.

This rearrangement joins TRBV6-5 to TRBJ2-5, with 8 bases that match TRBD2. The last part of the DNA fits TRBJ2-7 better; the J call may be wrong. Per germline, CDR1 MNHEY and CDR2 SVGAGI. This CDR3 is 15 amino acids long. The CDR3 sequence: CASSGPRGTSYEQYF. CDR3 bases: TGTGCCAGCAGTGGACCGCGCGGGACTAGCTACGAGCAGTACTTC.

The chain combines TRBV7-9 with TRBJ2-7; 7 bases map to TRBD1. Germline V lookup: CDR1 SEHNR, CDR2 FQNEAQ (reference sequence). With V trimmed by 5 bases and J by 4 bases, 8 bases remained unmatched. The CDR3 has 14 residues. As DNA, the CDR3 is TGTGCCAGCAGCCCGAGGGACAGCGGTTACGAGCAGTACTTC. It codes for CASSPRDSGYEQYF.

This sequence joins TRBV19 and TRBJ1-1, with D possibly matching TRBD1 (6 bases). Per germline, CDR1 LNHDA and CDR2 SQIVND (reference sequence). With 10 bases removed from V and 1 base from J, the gap between germline ends came to 13 bases. The CDR3 length is 13 residues. CDR3 in amino acids: CATRDNGNTEAFF. For the CDR3, the DNA is TGTGCCACCCGGGACAACGGGAACACTGAAGCTTTCTTT.

The chain joins TRBV28 to TRBJ2-3; 7 bases map to TRBD2. Germline CDR1 reads MDHEN; CDR2 reads SYDVKM. Trimming took 8 bases from V and 1 from J; bases not matched to a gene: 3. This CDR3 comprises 13 residues. In nucleotides, the CDR3 is TGTGCCAGCCGGGGAGGGGGCACAGATACGCAGTATTTT. As protein: CASRGGGTDTQYF.

V and J are TRBV4-1 and TRBJ1-1; D gene unclear. The germline V gene encodes CDR1 MGHRA and CDR2 YSYEKL. The V end lost 8 bases, the J end lost 1 base, and 14 bases lay between the germline ends. The CDR3 is 14 amino acids. CDR3 in amino acids: CASSRSEGNTEAFF. The CDR3 nucleotides read TGCGCCAGCTCCCGAAGCGAGGGGAACACTGAAGCTTTCTTT.

V is TRBV5-1 and J is TRBJ2-1, with a possible D match to TRBD2 (6 bases). The length of the CDR3 is 16 residues. CDR1 is SGHRS, CDR2 YFSETQ, per germline. Trimming took off 5 bases at V and 4 bases at J, with 19 bases between the two ends. CDR3 in DNA: TGCGCCAGCAGACCCACTACTAGCCCGGTATACAATGAGCAGTTCTTC. It specifies CASRPTTSPVYNEQFF.

The V and J genes are TRBV9 and TRBJ2-2; TRBD1 aligns across 8 bases. The CDR3 loop spans 15 amino acids. Germline trimming cut 0 bases from V and 5 bases from J; bases unmatched to any gene: 3. Germline lookup yields CDR1 SGDLS and CDR2 YYNGEE. This CDR3 is CASSVDGQGTGELFF. For the CDR3, the DNA is TGTGCCAGCAGCGTAGATGGACAGGGAACCGGGGAGCTGTTTTTT.

The chain employs TRBV5-1 and TRBJ2-3; 7 bases align to TRBD2. In germline, CDR1 is SGHRS, CDR2 YFSETQ. The CDR3 contains 15 residues. V was clipped by 0 bases and J by 3 bases; unmatched bases: 4. As DNA, the CDR3 is TGCGCCAGCAGCTTGGCCGGGAGGACGACAGATACGCAGTATTTT. Its translation: CASSLAGRTTDTQYF. Supplemented by reference TRBV5-1 and TRBJ2-3, the full variable domain reads KAGVTQTPRYLIKTRGQQVTLSCSPISGHRSVSWYQQTPGQGLQFLFEYFSETQRNKGNFPGRFSGRQFSNSRSEMNVSTLELGDSALYLCASSLAGRTTDTQYFGPGTRLTVL.

CDR3 sequence reads: CASSIVAPGNEQFF. The CDR3 DNA reads as TGTGCCAGTAGTATTGTTGCCCCAGGGAATGAGCAGTTCTTC. The rearrangement links TRBV19 to TRBJ2-1; D is possibly TRBD1 (5 bases). CDR1 LNHDA and CDR2 SQIVND come from the germline V gene (reference sequence). The CDR3 runs to 14 residues. V was cut by 3 bases and J by 7 bases, with 13 bases left in between.

V gene TRBV11-3 combines with J gene TRBJ2-1; 10 nucleotides agree with TRBD2. V lost 3 bases to trimming and J lost 6 bases; unmatched junction nucleotides: 8. Germline loops: CDR1 SGHNT, CDR2 YENEEA. The CDR3 totals 16 residues. CDR3 loop: CASSFDVSGRVNEQFF. Here the CDR3 DNA reads TGTGCCAGCAGCTTCGATGTCAGCGGGAGGGTCAATGAGCAGTTCTTC.

The chain combines TRBV30 with TRBJ2-5; D is perhaps TRBD1 (6 bases). V was shortened by 3 bases and J by 2 bases, with 13 bases between the two germline ends. CDR1 is GTSNPN, CDR2 SVGIG, per germline (reference sequence). The CDR3 is made up of 14 amino acids. This CDR3 reads CAWSRGQLQETQYF. CDR3 in DNA: TGTGCCTGGAGCAGGGGCCAGCTACAAGAGACCCAGTACTTC.

The chain recombines TRBV5-6 with TRBJ1-1, with D unclear. CDR3 length equals 15 residues. The germline CDR1 and CDR2 sequences are SGHDT and YYEEEE. Deletions cut 4 bases from V and 2 bases from J, with 15 bases between. The DNA of the CDR3 is TGTGCCAGCAGCAAAAAACGGGTACGCAACACTGAAGCTTTCTTT. This encodes CASSKKRVRNTEAFF.